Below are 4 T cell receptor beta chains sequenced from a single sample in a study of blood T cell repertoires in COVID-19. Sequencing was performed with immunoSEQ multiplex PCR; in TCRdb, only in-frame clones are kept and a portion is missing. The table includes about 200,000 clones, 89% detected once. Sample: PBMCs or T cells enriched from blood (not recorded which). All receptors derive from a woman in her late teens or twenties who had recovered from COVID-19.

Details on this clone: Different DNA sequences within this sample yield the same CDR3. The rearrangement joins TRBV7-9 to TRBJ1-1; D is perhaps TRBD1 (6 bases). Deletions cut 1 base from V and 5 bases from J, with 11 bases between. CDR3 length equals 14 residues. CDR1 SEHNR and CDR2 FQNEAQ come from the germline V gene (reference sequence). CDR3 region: CASSLVGRGTEAFF. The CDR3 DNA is TGTGCCAGCAGCTTAGTGGGCAGGGGAACTGAAGCTTTCTTT.

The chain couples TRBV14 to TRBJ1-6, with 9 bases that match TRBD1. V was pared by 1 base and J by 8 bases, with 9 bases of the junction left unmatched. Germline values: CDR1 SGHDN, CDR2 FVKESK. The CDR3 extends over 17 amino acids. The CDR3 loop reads CASSQGFRQGVYSPLHF. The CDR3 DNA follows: TGTGCCAGCAGCCAAGGATTTAGACAGGGGGTTTATTCACCCCTCCACTTT.

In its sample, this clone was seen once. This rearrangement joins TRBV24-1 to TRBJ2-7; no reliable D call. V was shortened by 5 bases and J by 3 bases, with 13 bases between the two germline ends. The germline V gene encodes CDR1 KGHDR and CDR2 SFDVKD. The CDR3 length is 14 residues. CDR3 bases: TGTGCCACCAGTGCATCAGATTCTGACTACGAGCAGTACTTC. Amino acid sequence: CATSASDSDYEQYF.

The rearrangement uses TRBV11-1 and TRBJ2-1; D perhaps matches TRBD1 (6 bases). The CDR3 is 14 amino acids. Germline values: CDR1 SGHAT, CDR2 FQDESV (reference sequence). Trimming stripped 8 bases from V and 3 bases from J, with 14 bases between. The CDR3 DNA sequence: TGTGCCAGCGGTACCGGGACATTCTACAATGAGCAGTTCTTC. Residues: CASGTGTFYNEQFF.